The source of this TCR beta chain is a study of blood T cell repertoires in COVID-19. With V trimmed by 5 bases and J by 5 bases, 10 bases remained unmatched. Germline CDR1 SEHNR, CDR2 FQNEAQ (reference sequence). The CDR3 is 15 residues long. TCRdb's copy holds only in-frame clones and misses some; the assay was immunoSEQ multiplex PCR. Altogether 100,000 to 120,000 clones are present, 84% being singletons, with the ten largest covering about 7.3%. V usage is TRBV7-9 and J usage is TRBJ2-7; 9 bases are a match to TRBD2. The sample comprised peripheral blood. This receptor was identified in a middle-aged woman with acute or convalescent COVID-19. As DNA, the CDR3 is TGTGCCAGCAGCCTCGGGGATAGCGGGGGACACGAGCAGTACTTC. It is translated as CASSLGDSGGHEQYF. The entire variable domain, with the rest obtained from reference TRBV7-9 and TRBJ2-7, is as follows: DTGVSQNPRHKITKRGQNVTFRCDPISEHNRLYWYRQTLGQGPEFLTYFQNEAQLEKSRLLSDRFSAERPKGSFSTLEIQRTEQGDSAMYLCASSLGDSGGHEQYFGPGTRLTVT.